This T cell receptor beta chain was found in a study of blood T cells in healthy people across ages. Notes on the study in general: Diversity figures based on one million T cells were deemed too low. A greater number of naive CD4+ cells and higher diversity distinguished long-lived donors from aged donors.

The authors ran a second PCR of about 7 to 11 cycles using a sample-barcoded 5' primer and a J-beta primer mix. Each TCR beta cDNA got a 12-nucleotide random molecular identifier. One entry per CDR3 protein, called by TCRdb with MiXCR from the 5' RACE reads. The sample yields some 760,000 distinct CDR3 sequences, approximately 25% seen once. This clonotype was detected only a few times. Its target is unknown. The donors, aged roughly 6 to 100, were healthy Caucasians from Russia. There are 14 residues in the CDR3. The V gene lost 2 bases and the J gene lost 4 bases, with 12 bases spanning the gap. The germline CDR1 and CDR2 sequences are SGHKS and YYEKEE (reference sequence). The data were also submitted as part of a second study, on T cells of mothers and their children.

V gene TRBV5-5 combines with J gene TRBJ2-5; maybe TRBD2 (7 bases). The sequencing sample was made of blood. This receptor was identified in a boy aged 5-17 years in good health. The CDR3 is CASSLWGGRETQYF. Here the CDR3 DNA reads TGTGCCAGCAGCTTATGGGGGGGGCGAGAGACCCAGTACTTC.